The next 21 T cell receptor beta chains were all read from a single sample in a study of OX40 agonist ivuxolimab in advanced cancers. The protocol was immunoSEQ multiplex PCR, while the TCRdb copy is restricted to in-frame clones and leaves out a portion. This table has 60,000 to 65,000 clones, roughly 89% appearing once. Sample: CD4+ or CD8+ T cells sorted from blood, taken in a trial of the OX40 agonist ivuxolimab. These receptor sequences come from an adult with an advanced solid tumor such as melanoma, head and neck, liver or kidney cancer.

The chain joins TRBV7-9 to TRBJ2-5, with 15 bases lining up with TRBD2. The germline V gene has CDR1 SEHNR and CDR2 FQNEAQ (reference sequence). V lost 5 bases and J lost 4; bases outside the gene matches: 5. The CDR3 loop spans 16 amino acids. The CDR3 is CASSPGLAGGGETQYF. The CDR3 DNA follows: TGTGCCAGCAGCCCGGGACTAGCGGGAGGTGGAGAGACCCAGTACTTC.

This chain uses TRBV19 with TRBJ2-1; D not certain. CDR1 and CDR2 (germline): LNHDA, SQIVND (reference sequence). Trimming shortened V by 0 bases and J by 1 base, and 4 bases separated the two germline ends. This CDR3 spans 14 amino acids. CDR3 nucleotides: TGTGCCAGTAGTATAGAACAGTCCTACAATGAGCAGTTCTTC. Translating gives CASSIEQSYNEQFF.

The gene calls are TRBV7-6 and TRBJ2-1; TRBD2 matches at 9 bases. Losses at the gene ends were 5 bases for V and 5 bases for J; bases not matched to a gene: 7. CDR1 and CDR2 from the germline V gene are SGHVS and FNYEAQ. CDR3 length equals 15 residues. CDR3 amino acids: CASSTGLAIHNEQFF. Written as DNA, the CDR3 is TGTGCCAGCAGCACGGGACTAGCAATCCACAATGAGCAGTTCTTC.

This clone was counted between two and nine times. J is TRBJ2-2 and V is TRBV4-1; the D is unclear. Germline CDR1 and CDR2: MGHRA and YSYEKL. V was cut by 6 bases and J by 7 bases, with 6 bases left in between. The CDR3 covers 11 residues. The CDR3 region has the DNA TGCGCCAGCAGATTAAACGGGGAGCTGTTTTTT. As protein: CASRLNGELFF.

This chain joins TRBV4-2 and TRBJ2-7; a weak D match, TRBD1 (7 bases). Trimming removed 4 bases at V and 1 base at J, with 20 bases between. The CDR3 has 17 residues. Germline V lookup: CDR1 LGHNA, CDR2 YNFKEQ. The CDR3: CASSRQEGGQSSYEQYF. CDR3 nucleotide sequence: TGTGCCAGCAGCCGGCAAGAGGGGGGACAGTCGTCCTACGAGCAGTACTTC.

The CDR3 DNA is TGCGCCAGCAGCAACTCCGGGACAGGGCCCTACGAGCAGTACTTC. Residues: CASSNSGTGPYEQYF. This chain joins TRBV5-1 and TRBJ2-7, with 9 positions matching TRBD1. This CDR3 is built from 15 residues. Germline V gene data show CDR1 as SGHRS and CDR2 as YFSETQ. V shed 4 bases and J 2 bases; nucleotides not matched to a gene: 7.

This clone has more than one count but fewer than ten. J is TRBJ1-1 and V is TRBV14; no definite D call. Germline CDR1 and CDR2: SGHDN and FVKESK. The CDR3 runs 14 residues. Trimming removed 0 bases from V and 6 bases from J, with 11 bases in between. Written as DNA, the CDR3 is TGTGCCAGCAGCCAAGAAAGGTTCGGGTCTGAAGCTTTCTTT. As protein: CASSQERFGSEAFF.

Here the CDR3 DNA reads TGTGCTAGTGGCCCGGGACAGCGTACCGGGGAGCTGTTTTTT. Translated, it gives CASGPGQRTGELFF. The chain has TRBV12-5 and TRBJ2-2; the match to TRBD1 covers 7 bases. Germline values: CDR1 LGHNT, CDR2 FRNRAP. The junction had 6 bases not matched to a gene; V was cut back by 6 bases and J by 5 bases. The CDR3 consists of 14 residues.

This chain joins TRBV28 and TRBJ2-3, with 12 bases identical to TRBD2. V shed 4 bases, J shed 5 bases, and the junction held 16 bases outside the gene matches. Per the germline V gene, CDR1 is MDHEN and CDR2 is SYDVKM. This CDR3 spans 19 amino acids. This CDR3 is CASSSGTSGRKFIRDTQYF. The CDR3 DNA sequence: TGTGCCAGCAGTTCCGGAACTAGCGGGAGGAAGTTTATCCGAGATACGCAGTATTTT.

The chain employs TRBV19 and TRBJ1-5; D gene ambiguous. CDR1 and CDR2 from the germline V gene are LNHDA and SQIVND (reference sequence). V was pared by 2 bases and J by 0 bases, with 8 bases between. This CDR3 is 15 amino acids long. The CDR3 nucleotides are TGTGCCAGTAGTATATCCGATTATAGCAATCAGCCCCAGCATTTT. It yields the protein CASSISDYSNQPQHF. Full variable domain (remainder filled in from reference TRBV19 and TRBJ1-5): DGGITQSPKYLFRKEGQNVTLSCEQNLNHDAMYWYRQDPGQGLRLIYYSQIVNDFQKGDIAEGYSVSREKKESFPLTVTSAQKNPTAFYLCASSISDYSNQPQHFGDGTRLSIL.

On this clone itself: Other nucleotide sequences in the sample specify the same CDR3. This chain connects TRBV9 to TRBJ2-1; TRBD1 matches at 7 bases. Germline CDR1 SGDLS, CDR2 YYNGEE. V lost 0 bases and J lost 2; bases outside the gene matches: 5. The CDR3 is 16 residues long. The CDR3 DNA sequence: TGTGCCAGCAGCGTAGTTGGTCAGGGGGCCTACAATGAGCAGTTCTTC. It encodes CASSVVGQGAYNEQFF.

The CDR3 DNA sequence: TGTGCCAGCAGCCCCGTCACCGATCAGCCCCAGCATTTT. This codes for CASSPVTDQPQHF. The chain couples TRBV6-5 to TRBJ1-5; D gene unclear. Germline CDR1 and CDR2: MNHEY and SVGAGI. V was trimmed by 6 bases and J by 5 bases, leaving 11 bases between them. This CDR3 spans 13 amino acids.

CDR3 sequence (DNA): TGTGCCAGCAGTTGGACATCCTACAATGAGCAGTTCTTC. Translated: CASSWTSYNEQFF. The rearrangement links TRBV27 to TRBJ2-1, with D perhaps TRBD1 (5 bases). This CDR3 region has 13 residues. Between the trimmed V and J ends, which lost 4 bases and 1 base, there was a span of 5 bases. CDR1 and CDR2 from the germline V gene are MNHEY and SMNVEV (reference sequence).

The V gene is TRBV27, the J gene TRBJ2-1; 11 positions match TRBD1. The ends lost 2 bases at V and 4 bases at J; junction bases unmatched: 1. Germline assignment: CDR1 MNHEY and CDR2 SMNVEV (reference sequence). The CDR3 length is 15 residues. The CDR3 is CASSLGTGGYNEQFF. The DNA of the CDR3 is TGTGCCAGCAGTTTAGGGACAGGGGGTTACAATGAGCAGTTCTTC.

The gene calls are TRBV6-1 and TRBJ2-1; 10 nucleotides align to TRBD2. The junction had 3 bases not matched to a gene; V was cut back by 1 base and J by 3 bases. The CDR3 sequence is 16 residues long. The germline CDR1 and CDR2 sequences are MNHNS and SASEGT. The CDR3 is CASSEELAGSYNEQFF. CDR3 sequence (DNA): TGTGCCAGCAGTGAAGAACTAGCGGGAAGCTACAATGAGCAGTTCTTC.

This clone appeared a single time. The V and J genes are TRBV9 and TRBJ2-5, with 9 bases that match TRBD2. Germline CDR1 reads SGDLS; CDR2 reads YYNGEE. The CDR3 runs 15 residues. Unmatched junction bases numbered 12, after V lost 7 bases and J lost 5 bases. This chain's CDR3 is CASSPPGLAMETQYF. The CDR3, as DNA: TGTGCCAGCTCCCCCCCAGGACTAGCGATGGAGACCCAGTACTTC.

A single count supports this clone. This sequence joins TRBV28 and TRBJ2-7, with 7 bases fitting TRBD1. V lost 5 bases to trimming and J lost 6 bases; unmatched junction nucleotides: 10. CDR3 length equals 14 residues. CDR1 and CDR2 (germline): MDHEN, SYDVKM. The CDR3 coding sequence is TGTGCCAGCAGTCTGACAGGGTATATGGGCGAGCAGTACTTC. Its translation: CASSLTGYMGEQYF. The whole variable domain, remainder taken from reference TRBV28 and TRBJ2-7, is DVKVTQSSRYLVKRTGEKVFLECVQDMDHENMFWYRQDPGLGLRLIYFSYDVKMKEKGDIPEGYSVSREKKERFSLILESASTNQTSMYLCASSLTGYMGEQYFGPGTRLTVT.

The rearrangement joins TRBV6-1 to TRBJ2-5; maybe TRBD2 (5 bases). The CDR3 totals 13 residues. CDR1 and CDR2 (germline): MNHNS, SASEGT. V was pared by 3 bases and J by 5 bases, with 10 bases between. The DNA for the CDR3 is TGTGCCAGCAGTGAGTCCAGCGGTGAGACCCAGTACTTC. It specifies CASSESSGETQYF.

This sequence joins TRBV21-1 and TRBJ1-5; the table's D call TRBD1 went unverified against the DNA. TRBV21-1 is classified as a pseudogene. The CDR3 spans 17 residues. The CDR3 spells CASSKGDREVGNQPQHF. CDR3 sequence (DNA): TGTGCCAGCAGCAAAGGGGACAGGGAGGTTGGCAATCAGCCCCAGCATTTT.

The rearrangement joins TRBV30 to TRBJ2-7, with 8 positions matching TRBD1. Trimming took 2 bases from V and 2 from J; bases not matched to a gene: 5. The germline V gene has CDR1 GTSNPN and CDR2 SVGIG (reference sequence). The CDR3 is 14 residues long. This CDR3 is CAWSPRGQAYEQYF. The CDR3 DNA sequence: TGTGCCTGGAGTCCGAGGGGACAGGCCTACGAGCAGTACTTC. Complete variable domain (other parts from reference TRBV30 and TRBJ2-7): SQTIHQWPATLVQPVGSPLSLECTVEGTSNPNLYWYRQAAGRGLQLLFYSVGIGQISSEVPQNLSASRPQDRQFILSSKKLLLSDSGFYLCAWSPRGQAYEQYFGPGTRLTVT.

This clone was seen once. The chain uses TRBV27 and TRBJ2-7; D might be TRBD1 (5 bases). V shed 0 bases and J shed 0 bases, with 9 bases lying between them. The germline CDR1 and CDR2 sequences are MNHEY and SMNVEV (reference sequence). This CDR3 region has 15 residues. CDR3 sequence (DNA): TGTGCCAGCAGTTTATCCCGTCAGGGCTCCTACGAGCAGTACTTC. This encodes CASSLSRQGSYEQYF.